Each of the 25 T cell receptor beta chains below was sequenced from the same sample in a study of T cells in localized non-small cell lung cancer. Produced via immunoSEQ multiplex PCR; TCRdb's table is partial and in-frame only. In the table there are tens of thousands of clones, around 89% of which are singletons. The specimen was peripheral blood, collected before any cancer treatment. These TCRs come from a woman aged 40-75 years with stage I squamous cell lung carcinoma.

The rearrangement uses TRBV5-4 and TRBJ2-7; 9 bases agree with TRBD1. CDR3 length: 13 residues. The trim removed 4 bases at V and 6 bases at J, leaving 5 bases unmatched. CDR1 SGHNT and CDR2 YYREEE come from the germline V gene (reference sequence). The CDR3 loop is CASSARQGGEQYF. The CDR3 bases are TGTGCCAGCAGCGCTCGACAGGGGGGCGAGCAGTACTTC.

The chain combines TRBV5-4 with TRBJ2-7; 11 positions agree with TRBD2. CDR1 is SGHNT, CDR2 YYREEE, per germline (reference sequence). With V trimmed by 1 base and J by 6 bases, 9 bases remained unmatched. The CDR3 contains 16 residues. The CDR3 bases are TGTGCCAGCAGCTTGAAACTAGCGGGGGCCTCAGGCGAGCAGTACTTC. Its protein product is CASSLKLAGASGEQYF.

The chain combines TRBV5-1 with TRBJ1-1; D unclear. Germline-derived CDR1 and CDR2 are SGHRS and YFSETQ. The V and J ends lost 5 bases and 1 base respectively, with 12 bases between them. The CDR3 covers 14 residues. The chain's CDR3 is CASSPAVGNTEAFF. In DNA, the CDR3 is TGCGCCAGCAGTCCGGCCGTGGGGAACACTGAAGCTTTCTTT.

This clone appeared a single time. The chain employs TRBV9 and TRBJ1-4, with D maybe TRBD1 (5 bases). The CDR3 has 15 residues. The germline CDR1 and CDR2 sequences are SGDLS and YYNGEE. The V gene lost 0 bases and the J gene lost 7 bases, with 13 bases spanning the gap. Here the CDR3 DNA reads TGTGCCAGCAGCGTAGGGACGTCGGGGACTGAAAAACTGTTTTTT. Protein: CASSVGTSGTEKLFF.

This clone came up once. Here the CDR3 DNA reads TGTGCCATCAGAGAGGACGGTAGCACTGAAGCTTTCTTT. Protein sequence: CAIREDGSTEAFF. The chain links TRBV6-5 to TRBJ1-1, with D unclear. Germline V gene data show CDR1 as MNHEY and CDR2 as SVGAGI. The CDR3 length is 13 residues. Between the trimmed V and J ends, which lost 10 bases and 4 bases, there was a span of 16 bases.

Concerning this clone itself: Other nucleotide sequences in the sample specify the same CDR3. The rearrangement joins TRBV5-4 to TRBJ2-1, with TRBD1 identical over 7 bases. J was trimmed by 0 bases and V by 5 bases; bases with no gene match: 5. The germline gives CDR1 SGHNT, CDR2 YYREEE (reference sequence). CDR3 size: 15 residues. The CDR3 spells CASSLTGSSYNEQFF. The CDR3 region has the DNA TGTGCCAGCAGTCTGACAGGGAGCTCCTACAATGAGCAGTTCTTC.

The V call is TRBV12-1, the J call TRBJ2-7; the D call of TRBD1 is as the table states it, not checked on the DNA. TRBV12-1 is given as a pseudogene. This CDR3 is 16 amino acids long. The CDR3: CASSPRTARPSYEQYF. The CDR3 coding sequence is TGTGCCAGCAGCCCAAGGACAGCTCGACCTTCCTACGAGCAGTACTTC.

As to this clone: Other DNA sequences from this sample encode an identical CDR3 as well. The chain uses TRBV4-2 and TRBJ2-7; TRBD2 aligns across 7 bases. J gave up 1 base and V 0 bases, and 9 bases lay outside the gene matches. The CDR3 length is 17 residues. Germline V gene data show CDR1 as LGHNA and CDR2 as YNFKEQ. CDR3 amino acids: CASSQDSKRGSSYEQYF. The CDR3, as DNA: TGTGCCAGCAGCCAAGATTCCAAGCGGGGTTCGTCCTACGAGCAGTACTTC.

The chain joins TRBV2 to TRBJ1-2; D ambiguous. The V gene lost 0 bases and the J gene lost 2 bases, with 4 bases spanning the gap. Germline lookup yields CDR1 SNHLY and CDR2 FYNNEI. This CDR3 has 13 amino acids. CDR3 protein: CASSEARNYGYTF. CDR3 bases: TGTGCCAGCAGTGAAGCAAGGAACTATGGCTACACCTTC. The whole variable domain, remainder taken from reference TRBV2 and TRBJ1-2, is EPEVTQTPSHQVTQMGQEVILRCVPISNHLYFYWYRQILGQKVEFLVSFYNNEISEKSEIFDDQFSVERPDGSNFTLKIRSTKLEDSAMYFCASSEARNYGYTFGSGTRLTVV.

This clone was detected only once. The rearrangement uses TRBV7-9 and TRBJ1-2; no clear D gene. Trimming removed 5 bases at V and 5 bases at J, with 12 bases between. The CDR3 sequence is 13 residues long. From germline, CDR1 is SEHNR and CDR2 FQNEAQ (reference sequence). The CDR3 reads CASSPAGSYGYTF. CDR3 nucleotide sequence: TGTGCCAGCAGCCCTGCTGGCTCGTATGGCTACACCTTC.

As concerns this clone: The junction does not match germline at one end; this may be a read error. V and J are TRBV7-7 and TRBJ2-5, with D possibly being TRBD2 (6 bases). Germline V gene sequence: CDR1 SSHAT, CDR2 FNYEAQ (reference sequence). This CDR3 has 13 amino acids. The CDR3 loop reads CASSYTGDETQYF. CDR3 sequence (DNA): TGTGCTAGCAGCTATACGGGGGACGAGACCCAGTACTTC.

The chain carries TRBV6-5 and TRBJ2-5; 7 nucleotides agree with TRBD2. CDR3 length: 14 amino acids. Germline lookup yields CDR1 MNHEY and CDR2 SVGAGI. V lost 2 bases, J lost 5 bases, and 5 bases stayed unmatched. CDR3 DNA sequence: TGTGCCAGCAGTTACGGGAGGGGTGGGGAGACCCAGTACTTC. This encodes CASSYGRGGETQYF.

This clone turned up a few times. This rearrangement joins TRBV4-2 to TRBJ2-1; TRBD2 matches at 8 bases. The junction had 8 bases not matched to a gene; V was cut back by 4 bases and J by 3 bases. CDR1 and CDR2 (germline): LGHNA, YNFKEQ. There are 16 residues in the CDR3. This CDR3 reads CASSPERSGGYNEQFF. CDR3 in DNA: TGTGCCAGCAGCCCCGAGAGGAGCGGGGGCTACAATGAGCAGTTCTTC.

DNA for the CDR3: TGTGCCAGCTCACCACGGCCAGCCTCTGGAAACACCATATATTTT. Translation gives CASSPRPASGNTIYF. The chain links TRBV18 to TRBJ1-3; the D is unclear. Trimming left V 1 base short and J 0 bases short, with 7 bases between. Germline V gene lookup returns CDR1 KGHSH and CDR2 LQKENI. There are 15 residues in the CDR3.

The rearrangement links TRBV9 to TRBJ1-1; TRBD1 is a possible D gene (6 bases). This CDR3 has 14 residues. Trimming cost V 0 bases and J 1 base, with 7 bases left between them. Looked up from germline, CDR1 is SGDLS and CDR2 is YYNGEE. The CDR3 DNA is TGTGCCAGCAGCGTAGACAGGGCGAACACTGAAGCTTTCTTT. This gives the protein CASSVDRANTEAFF.

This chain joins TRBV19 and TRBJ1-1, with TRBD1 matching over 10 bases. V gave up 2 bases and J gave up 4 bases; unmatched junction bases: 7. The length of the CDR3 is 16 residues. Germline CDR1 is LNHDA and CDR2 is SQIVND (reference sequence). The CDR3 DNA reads TGTGCCAGTAGTATAAGGATGGGGGACAGGGGCACTGAAGCTTTCTTT. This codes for CASSIRMGDRGTEAFF.

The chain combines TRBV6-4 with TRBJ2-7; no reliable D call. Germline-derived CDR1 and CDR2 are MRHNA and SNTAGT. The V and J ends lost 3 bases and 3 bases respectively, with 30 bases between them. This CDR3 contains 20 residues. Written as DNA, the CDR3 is TGTGCCAGCAGTGAATGTAAGAGGAAAGACGGCGGCCCCCAGGACTACGAGCAGTACTTC. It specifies CASSECKRKDGGPQDYEQYF.

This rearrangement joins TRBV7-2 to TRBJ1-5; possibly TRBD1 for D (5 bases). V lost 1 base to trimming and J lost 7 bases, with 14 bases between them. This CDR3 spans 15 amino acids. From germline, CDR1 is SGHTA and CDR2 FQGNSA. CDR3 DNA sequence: TGTGCCAGCAGCTTAGAGGGGCCAGGGAACCAGCCCCAGCATTTT. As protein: CASSLEGPGNQPQHF.

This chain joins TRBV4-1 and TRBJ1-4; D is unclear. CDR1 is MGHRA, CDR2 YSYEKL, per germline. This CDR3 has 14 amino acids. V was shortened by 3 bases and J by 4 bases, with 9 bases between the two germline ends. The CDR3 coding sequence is TGCGCCAGCAGCCATCAGGCCAATAATGAAAAACTGTTTTTT. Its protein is CASSHQANNEKLFF.

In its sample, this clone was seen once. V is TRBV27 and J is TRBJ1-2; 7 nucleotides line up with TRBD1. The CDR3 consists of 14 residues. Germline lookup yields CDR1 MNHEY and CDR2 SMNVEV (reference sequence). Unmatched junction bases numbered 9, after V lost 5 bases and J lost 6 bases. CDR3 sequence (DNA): TGTGCCAGCAGTCCCGGAGACAGGGCGGATGGCTACACCTTC. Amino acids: CASSPGDRADGYTF.

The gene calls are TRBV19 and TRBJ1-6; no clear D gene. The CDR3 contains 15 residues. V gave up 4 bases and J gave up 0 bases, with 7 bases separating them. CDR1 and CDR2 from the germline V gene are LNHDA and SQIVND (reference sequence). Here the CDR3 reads CASSSLSSYNSPLHF. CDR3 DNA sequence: TGTGCCAGTAGTAGCCTGAGCTCCTATAATTCACCCCTCCACTTT.

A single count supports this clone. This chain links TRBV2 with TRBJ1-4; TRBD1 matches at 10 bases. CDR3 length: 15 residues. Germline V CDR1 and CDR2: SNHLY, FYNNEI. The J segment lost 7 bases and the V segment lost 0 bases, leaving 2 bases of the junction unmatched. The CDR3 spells CASSEAGQGSEKLFF. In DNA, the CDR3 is TGTGCCAGCAGTGAAGCGGGACAGGGGTCTGAAAAACTGTTTTTT.

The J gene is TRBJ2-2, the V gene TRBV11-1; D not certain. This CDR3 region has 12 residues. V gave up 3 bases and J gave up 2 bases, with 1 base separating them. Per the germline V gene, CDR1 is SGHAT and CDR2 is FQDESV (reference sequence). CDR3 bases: TGTGCCAGCAGCTTTAACACCGGGGAGCTGTTTTTT. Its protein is CASSFNTGELFF.

The CDR3 region has the DNA TGTGCCAGCATTATAGGGGGGAACACTGAAGCTTTCTTT. Amino acid sequence: CASIIGGNTEAFF. The chain uses TRBV6-6 and TRBJ1-1, with TRBD1 as a possible D gene (6 bases). The V end was cut by 7 bases, the J end by 1 base, with 10 bases between. Germline V gene data show CDR1 as MNHNY and CDR2 as SVGAGI (reference sequence). The CDR3 extends over 13 amino acids.

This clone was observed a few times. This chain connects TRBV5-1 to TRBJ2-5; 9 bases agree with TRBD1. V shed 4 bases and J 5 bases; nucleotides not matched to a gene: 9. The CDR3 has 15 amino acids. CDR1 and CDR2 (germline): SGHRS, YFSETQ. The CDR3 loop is CASSATGGLGETQYF. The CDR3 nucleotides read TGCGCCAGCAGCGCCACAGGGGGCTTAGGGGAGACCCAGTACTTC.